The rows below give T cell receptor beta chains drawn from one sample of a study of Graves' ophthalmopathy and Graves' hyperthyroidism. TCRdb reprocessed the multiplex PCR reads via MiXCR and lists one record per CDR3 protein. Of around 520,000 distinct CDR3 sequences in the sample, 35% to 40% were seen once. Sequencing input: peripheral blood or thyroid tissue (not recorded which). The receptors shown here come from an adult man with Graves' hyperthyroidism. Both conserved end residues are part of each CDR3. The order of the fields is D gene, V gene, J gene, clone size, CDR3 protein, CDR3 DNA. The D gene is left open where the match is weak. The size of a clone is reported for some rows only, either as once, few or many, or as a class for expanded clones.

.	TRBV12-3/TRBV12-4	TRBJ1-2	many	CASSFGAGYTF	.
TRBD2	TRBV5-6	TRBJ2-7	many	CASSLDRIAGDEQYF	TGTGCCAGCAGCTTGGACAGAATAGCGGGAGACGAGCAGTACTTC
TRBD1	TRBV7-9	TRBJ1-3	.	CASSPRDRAGSTIYF	TGTGCCAGCAGCCCAAGGGACAGGGCAGGGAGCACCATATATTTT
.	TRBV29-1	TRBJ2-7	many	CSVVVITHSEQYF	TGCAGCGTTGTGGTGATCACCCACTCCGAGCAGTACTTC
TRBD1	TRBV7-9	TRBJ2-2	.	CASSKGTGSSTGELFF	TGTGCCAGCAGCAAAGGGACAGGGTCGAGTACCGGGGAGCTGTTTTTT
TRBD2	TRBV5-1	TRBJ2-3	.	CASSETSGGRDTQYF	TGCGCCAGCAGCGAAACTAGCGGAGGGAGAGATACGCAGTATTTT
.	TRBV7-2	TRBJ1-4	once	CASSLGADPRPDEKLFF	TGTGCCAGCAGCTTAGGGGCGGATCCCAGGCCCGATGAAAAACTGTTTTTT
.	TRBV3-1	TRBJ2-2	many	CASSQGSTGELFF	TGTGCCAGCAGCCAAGGATCGACCGGGGAGCTGTTTTTT
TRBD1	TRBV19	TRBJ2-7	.	CASSTGQGIRDCGQYF	TGTGCCAGTAGTACGGGACAGGGCATAAGAGACTGCGGGCAGTACTTC
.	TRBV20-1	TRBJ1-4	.	CSARLDRKLFF	TGCAGTGCTAGGCTGGACAGAAAACTGTTTTTT
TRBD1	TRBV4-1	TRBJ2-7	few	CASSRAQGYEQYF	TGCGCCAGCAGCCGGGCACAGGGGTACGAGCAGTACTTC
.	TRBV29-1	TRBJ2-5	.	CSVEAGSGRYNETQYF	TGCAGCGTTGAAGCGGGTAGCGGCCGATACAATGAGACCCAGTACTTC
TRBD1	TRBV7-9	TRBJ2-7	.	CASSLGTGGAVRLNPSSYEQYF	TGTGCCAGCAGCTTAGGGACAGGGGGCGCCGTGCGGCTAAATCCGAGCTCCTACGAGCAGTACTTC
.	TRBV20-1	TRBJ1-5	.	CSARAVGVDEQPQHF	TGCAGTGCTAGAGCGGTAGGGGTTGATGAGCAGCCCCAGCATTTT
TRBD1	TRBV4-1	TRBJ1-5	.	CASSPGQGGDLPQHF	TGCGCCAGCAGCCCGGGACAGGGGGGCGATCTTCCCCAGCATTTT
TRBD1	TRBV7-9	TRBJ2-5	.	CASSPPLTGGETQYF	TGTGCCAGCAGCCCCCCTTTGACAGGGGGCGAGACCCAGTACTTC
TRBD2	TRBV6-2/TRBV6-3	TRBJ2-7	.	CASSSGLAGDRVRYEQYF	TGTGCCAGCAGCTCTGGACTAGCGGGAGATAGGGTACGATACGAGCAGTACTTC
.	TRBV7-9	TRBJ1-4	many	CASSPADRKEKLFF	TGTGCCAGCAGTCCAGCCGACAGGAAGGAAAAACTGTTTTTT
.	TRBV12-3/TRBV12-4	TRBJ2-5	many	CASSYDGGETQYF	TGTGCCAGCAGTTATGATGGTGGGGAGACCCAGTACTTC
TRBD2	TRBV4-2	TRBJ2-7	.	CANSQEVLGLGSYEQYF	TGTGCCAACAGCCAAGAAGTGTTGGGACTAGGGTCCTACGAGCAGTACTTC
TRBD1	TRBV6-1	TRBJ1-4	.	CASSYSGGAGEKLFF	TGTGCCAGCAGTTACTCAGGGGGCGCAGGAGAAAAACTGTTTTTT
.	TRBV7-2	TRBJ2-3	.	CASSSRAAGVRISTDTQYF	TGTGCCAGCAGCTCCAGGGCCGCCGGGGTGCGGATTAGCACAGATACGCAGTATTTT
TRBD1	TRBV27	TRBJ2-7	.	CASSFEGQGFYEQYF	TGTGCCAGCAGTTTCGAGGGACAGGGGTTCTACGAGCAGTACTTC
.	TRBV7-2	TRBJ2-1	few	CASSLVSYNEQFF	TGTGCCAGCAGCTTAGTGTCGTACAATGAGCAGTTCTTC
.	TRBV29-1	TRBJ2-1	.	CSVERVYNEQFF	TGCAGCGTTGAAAGGGTATACAATGAGCAGTTCTTC
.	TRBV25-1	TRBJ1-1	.	CASSEGNLNTEAFF	TGTGCCAGCTCCGAGGGGAACCTGAACACTGAAGCTTTCTTT
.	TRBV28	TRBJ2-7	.	CASSSTNLATGRYAYEQYF	TGTGCCAGCAGTTCCACTAATCTCGCAACAGGTCGTTATGCCTACGAGCAGTACTTC
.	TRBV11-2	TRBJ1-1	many	CASSPPGRTNTEAFF	TGTGCCAGCAGCCCCCCCGGCAGGACTAACACTGAAGCTTTCTTT
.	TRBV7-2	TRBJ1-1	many	CASSSLIGTEAFF	TGTGCCAGCAGCTCCTTAATCGGTACTGAAGCTTTCTTT
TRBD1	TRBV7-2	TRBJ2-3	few	CASSFKTGGNQDTQYF	TGTGCCAGCAGCTTTAAAACAGGGGGCAATCAAGATACGCAGTATTTT
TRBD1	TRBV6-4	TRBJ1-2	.	CARQGRRDYGYTF	TGTGCTAGACAGGGACGGCGGGACTATGGCTACACCTTC
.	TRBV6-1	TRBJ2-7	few	CASSFWGGQAYEQYF	TGTGCCAGCAGTTTTTGGGGGGGCCAAGCCTACGAGCAGTACTTC
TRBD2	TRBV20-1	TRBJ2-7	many	CSARAGTSEYEQYF	TGCAGTGCTAGGGCCGGGACTAGCGAGTACGAGCAGTACTTC
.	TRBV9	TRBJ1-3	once	CASSLGHLSNTIYF	TGTGCCAGCAGCTTGGGGCACCTATCCAACACCATATATTTT
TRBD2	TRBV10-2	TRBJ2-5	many	CASREAGGETQYF	TGCGCCAGCAGGGAAGCGGGAGGAGAGACCCAGTACTTC
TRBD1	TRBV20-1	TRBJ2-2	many	CSARDPRTGAGELFF	TGCAGTGCTAGAGACCCACGGACAGGGGCCGGGGAGCTGTTTTTT
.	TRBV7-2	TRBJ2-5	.	CASSLGPSTGETQYF	TGTGCCAGCAGCTTAGGGCCCAGCACCGGGGAGACCCAGTACTTC
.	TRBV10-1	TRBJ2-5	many	CASSESVGGAQYF	TGCGCCAGCAGTGAGTCGGTTGGGGGAGCCCAGTACTTC
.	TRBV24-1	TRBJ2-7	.	CASSFNLGATFYEQYF	TGTGCCAGCAGCTTCAATTTGGGGGCGACATTCTACGAGCAGTACTTC
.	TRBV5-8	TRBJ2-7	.	CASSSRAWTGGEEQYF	TGTGCCAGCAGCAGCCGGGCCTGGACAGGCGGGGAGGAGCAGTACTTC
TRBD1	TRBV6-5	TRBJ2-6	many	CASSPNYRGAGANVLTF	TGTGCCAGCAGTCCGAACTACAGGGGGGCCGGGGCCAACGTCCTGACTTTC
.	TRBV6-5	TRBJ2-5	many	CASSYSRSQETQYF	TGTGCCAGCAGTTACTCGCGGAGTCAAGAGACCCAGTACTTC
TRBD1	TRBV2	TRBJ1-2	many	CASRGGTGGNYGYTF	TGTGCCAGCAGGGGAGGGACAGGGGGTAACTATGGCTACACCTTC
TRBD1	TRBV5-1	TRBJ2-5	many	CASRAGQGAETQYF	TGCGCCAGCAGGGCTGGACAGGGGGCAGAGACCCAGTACTTC
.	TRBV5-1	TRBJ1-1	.	CASSWEGSNTEAFF	TGCGCCAGCAGTTGGGAGGGGTCGAACACTGAAGCTTTCTTT